This TCR beta chain was documented in a study of T cell responses to AZD1222 COVID-19 vaccine. The CDR3 has 14 amino acids. The V segment lost 6 bases and the J segment 0 bases; nucleotides outside the gene matches: 4. The germline gives CDR1 MNHEY, CDR2 SVGEGT. For this clone: Its antigen is currently unknown.

Repertoires were generated with immunoSEQ multiplex PCR, while TCRdb's copy carries only in-frame clones and drops some. The sample yields under 200,000 clones, 75% to 95% seen once. Study observations and caveats: Spike was spanned by vaccine-associated CD4 TCRs, with dominance at 160-218 and 743-854. Donors were largely white British and mainly female; clonal diversity was possibly underestimated.

The TCR comes from an adult in good health. The chain couples TRBV6-2 or TRBV6-3 to TRBJ2-7, with TRBD2 identical over 8 bases. The sample here was peripheral blood, taken on day 0 of AZD1222 vaccination. The CDR3 spells CASSNGGGSYEQYF. The CDR3 bases are TGTGCCAGCAGCAACGGGGGGGGCTCCTACGAGCAGTACTTC.